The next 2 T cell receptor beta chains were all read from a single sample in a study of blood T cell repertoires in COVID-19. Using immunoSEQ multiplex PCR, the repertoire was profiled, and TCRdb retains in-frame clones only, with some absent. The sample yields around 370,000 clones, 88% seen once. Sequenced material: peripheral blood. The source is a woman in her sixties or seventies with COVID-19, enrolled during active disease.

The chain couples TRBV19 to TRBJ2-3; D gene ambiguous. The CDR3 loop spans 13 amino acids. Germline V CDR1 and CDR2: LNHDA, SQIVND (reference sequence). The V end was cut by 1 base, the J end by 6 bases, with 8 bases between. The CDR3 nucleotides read TGTGCCAGTAGTATAGTACGGTTGGATACGCAGTATTTT. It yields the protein CASSIVRLDTQYF.

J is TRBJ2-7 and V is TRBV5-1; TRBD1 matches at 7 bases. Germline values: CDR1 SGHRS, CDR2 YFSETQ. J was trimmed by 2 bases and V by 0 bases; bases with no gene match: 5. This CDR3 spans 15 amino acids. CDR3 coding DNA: TGCGCCAGCAGCTTGGCCGGGACAGAGGCCTACGAGCAGTACTTC. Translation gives CASSLAGTEAYEQYF.